This T cell receptor beta chain was captured by sequencing in a study of T cell changes during pregnancy in multiple sclerosis. Assay: immunoSEQ multiplex PCR; the TCRdb copy retains only in-frame clones and omits some. The sample records under 95,000 clones, approximately 92% being singletons. Trimming took off 1 base at V and 9 bases at J, with 18 bases between the two ends. CDR3 length equals 15 residues. Germline V gene lookup returns CDR1 LNHDA and CDR2 SQIVND (reference sequence). The input for sequencing was peripheral blood, taken after pregnancy. The clonotype comes from a female donor with multiple sclerosis, enrolled in a pregnancy study. The chain joins TRBV19 to TRBJ1-1, with a weak D call TRBD1 (5 bases). The CDR3 DNA reads TGTGCCAGTAGTATAGTAGGGGAAGCGCTCGTAAAAGCTTTCTTT. It is translated as CASSIVGEALVKAFF.